The following is a T cell receptor beta chain sequence with its context. The source of the sample is a study of blood T cells in healthy people across ages. A sample-barcoded 5' primer and a J-beta primer mix were used in a second PCR of roughly 7 to 12 cycles. TCRdb used MiXCR to reprocess the 5' RACE reads, holding one entry per CDR3 protein. There are 1.8 million or so distinct CDR3 sequences in the sample; about 39% occur only once, and 20% to 25% lies in the top ten. CDR1 SGHKS and CDR2 YYEKEE come from the germline V gene (reference sequence). Trimming removed 4 bases from V and 5 bases from J, with 24 bases in between. CDR3 length equals 17 residues.

Specimen: blood. The clonotype originates from a human donor in good health. The chain has TRBV5-5 and TRBJ2-5, with D possibly being TRBD2 (6 bases). The CDR3 coding sequence is TGTGCCAGCAGCCCCCTTCGAGCGGGCGTGAGTATGGAGACCCAGTACTTC. It codes for CASSPLRAGVSMETQYF.